This T cell receptor (beta chain) was found in a study of TIL therapy for anti-PD-1-resistant metastatic lung cancer. Study in general: Tumors were harvested before any PD-1/PD-L1 blockade. Tumors had a median PD-L1 proportion score of 4.5% to 7%.

Trimming took off 0 bases at V and 8 bases at J, with 11 bases between the two ends. CDR1 MNHEY and CDR2 SVGEGT come from the germline V gene. The CDR3 covers 14 residues. Sample time point: pre-treatment sample, taken before nivolumab and TIL therapy. Enrollment ran from October 2017 to early 2020. The immunoSEQ assay was v3. Sequencing used immunoSEQ multiplex PCR; TCRdb keeps in-frame clones, though not all of them. The sample gives about 19,000 clones, 75% to 80% of which show up once; approximately 7% is in the top ten. The specimen was blood, collected at baseline. This clonotype originated in a person between 30 and 80 years old with non-small cell lung cancer. The chain has TRBV6-2 or TRBV6-3 and TRBJ2-1; no reliable D call. CDR3 DNA sequence: TGTGCCAGCAGTTACTCGTCAAGAGTGGATGAGCAGTTCTTC. It specifies CASSYSSRVDEQFF.